This T cell receptor beta chain was documented in a study of cytomegalovirus exposure and HLA in healthy donors. The CDR3 covers 16 residues. V was trimmed by 4 bases and J by 2 bases, leaving 19 bases between them. CDR1 and CDR2 from the germline V gene are SGDLS and YYNGEE. A multiplex PCR was run with 60 Vbeta primers and 13 Jbeta primers. Measured with immunoSEQ multiplex PCR; TCRdb has only the in-frame clones, and not every one. Found here are approximately 200,000 clones, over 65% of them singletons; the top ten hold around 1.2%. The receptor's source is a human donor in good health. The rearrangement links TRBV9 to TRBJ2-7; D gene uncertain. Sequences were obtained from PBMCs. The CDR3 DNA reads TGTGCCAGCAGCTTAACAACGAGCGTACCTACCTACGAGCAGTACTTC. It is translated as CASSLTTSVPTYEQYF. The variable domain in full, with the rest retrieved from reference TRBV9 and TRBJ2-7, is DSGVTQTPKHLITATGQRVTLRCSPRSGDLSVYWYQQSLDQGLQFLIQYYNGEERAKGNILERFSAQQFPDLHSELNLSSLELGDSALYFCASSLTTSVPTYEQYFGPGTRLTVT.